This T cell receptor (beta chain) was profiled in a study of CD8 T cells in Susac syndrome (dated by TCRdb to about 2019). Regarding the research as a whole: Repertoire sequencing was used to test whether CD8+ T cell activation and differentiation in Susac syndrome was antigen driven. Summary of the overall study and its limitations: The study acknowledged that relatively few individuals were included in the TCR sequencing and HLA analysis.

Peripheral blood CD8+ and CD4+ T cells from healthy donors, Susac syndrome patients and multiple sclerosis patients were profiled by high-throughput TCR beta sequencing. The multiple sclerosis controls were treatment-naive patients whose relapsing-remitting disease, either stable or active, fulfilled the revised McDonald criteria. Bulk CD8+ and CD4+ T cells were purified by magnetic negative isolation, while CD8+ TEMRA cells were enriched using FACS. Blood was collected in EDTA tubes and processed within 24 hours, with PBMCs isolated through density gradient centrifugation. PBMCs intended for TCR sequencing were cryopreserved in liquid nitrogen and were subsequently thawed in a 37 degrees C water bath. The sorted or isolated CD4+, CD8+ and CD8+ TEMRA cells reached a purity of at least 90%. As to this clonotype: Its cognate antigen has yet to be identified. Within one base of it there is no much larger clone, and no base qualities were kept.

RNA was extracted using the RNeasy kit, and about 0.5 to 1 ug of the RNA was reverse transcribed with random hexamers. The immunoSEQ multiplex PCR assay, covering 54 Vbeta and 13 Jbeta segments, was used to amplify TCR beta CDR3 regions. PCR amplification bias was corrected using a synthetic template baseline for primer optimization and computational correction. In the original analysis: Reads were annotated to V, D and J genes according to IMGT and were analyzed with immunoSEQ Analyzer, with only productive sequences retained. To calculate clonality, Shannon entropy was normalized by log2 of the number of productive unique sequences and then subtracted from one. For each patient and control, public and private clones were evaluated within the 100 most prevalent clones. Susac-specific clones were defined as absent from healthy and MS cohorts, 1052 published viral clones and other ImmuneACCESS disease sequences. TCRdb reprocessed the public reads (quality trimming at Q25 with fastp, clone calling with MiXCR) and kept in-frame beta chains. Each CDR3 protein gets just one entry, which takes the most common genes and DNA from the rows behind it. The V and J calls were determined by TCRdb, not by the authors. The sample profile shows about 250,000 distinct CDR3 sequences; over 85% of them were found once. Approximately 0.072% of the sample comes from the top ten.

The germline V gene yields SGDLS for CDR1 and YYNGEE for CDR2. The CDR3 has 15 amino acids, counting the end cysteine and phenylalanine. Solely the CDR3 DNA is kept, with 45 bases framed from the first base. V ends up 3 bases short and J 2 bases short, with an unmatched junction base count of 5. The chain was built from TRBV9 and TRBJ2-7, with TRBD1 identical over 10 junction bases. The receptor was isolated from a human donor with multiple sclerosis. The sample taken for sequencing was CD4+ T cells from PBMCs. The sequenced DNA is TGTGCCAGCAGCGCCGGACAGGGGGGACCCTACGAGCAGTACTTC. It specifies CASSAGQGGPYEQYF.